This T cell receptor beta chain originates from a study of identical twins. Study-wide findings and caveats: Insertions were fewer in abundant cord blood beta clonotypes, whereas memory repertoires showed none of this pattern.

In this sample, this clonotype turned up a few times. The antigen is not known. A single record per CDR3 protein comes from TCRdb applying MiXCR to the 5' RACE reads. The sample contains roughly 750,000 distinct CDR3 sequences, 20% to 25% of which appear only once. These same records also appear under a second study, on T cells expressing NK-cell markers.

Sequenced: PBMCs. The sequence was collected from a woman aged 18-30 years in good health.

The DNA for the CDR3 is TGTGCCAGCAGACCGTCGGGGGAGAACACTGAAGCTTTCTTT. It is translated as CASRPSGENTEAFF. The chain couples TRBV6-4 to TRBJ1-1; perhaps TRBD1 as D (5 bases). CDR3 size: 14 residues. Trimming stripped 6 bases from V and 1 base from J, with 12 bases between. Germline V gene lookup returns CDR1 MRHNA and CDR2 SNTAGT.